The rows below give T cell receptor beta chains drawn from one sample of a study of control samples from healthy donors and cancer patients. Produced via immunoSEQ multiplex PCR; TCRdb's table is partial and in-frame only. The table shows approximately 150,000 clones, with roughly 92% occurring only once. Sequencing input: blood. All receptors come from a woman aged 25 to 39 in good health. Both conserved end residues are part of each CDR3. D genes are given only for firm matches. Size is stated for part of the rows, as once, few or many counts, or as a class when the clone is expanded.

J gene,clone size,V gene,D gene,CDR3 protein,CDR3 DNA
TRBJ1-2,-,TRBV18,-,CASSPPAGGTYGYTF,TGTGCCAGCTCACCACCGGCAGGAGGGACCTATGGCTACACCTTC
TRBJ1-1,-,TRBV3-1/TRBV3-2,-,CASRTRGGHTEAFF,TGTGCCAGCAGGACCAGGGGCGGACACACTGAAGCTTTCTTT
TRBJ2-7,-,TRBV9,-,CASSVVGGRAEQYF,TGTGCCAGCAGCGTAGTTGGAGGAAGAGCCGAGCAGTACTTC
TRBJ1-1,-,TRBV5-6,-,CASSPLGGETFF,TGTGCCAGCAGCCCCCTCGGCGGTGAAACTTTCTTT
TRBJ2-7,-,TRBV9,-,CASSVGPSWEQYF,TGTGCCAGCAGCGTAGGCCCCTCTTGGGAGCAGTACTTC
TRBJ1-5,-,TRBV11-2,-,CASSLATGFRNQPQHF,TGTGCCAGCAGCTTAGCTACAGGGTTTCGAAATCAGCCCCAGCATTTT
TRBJ2-7,-,TRBV3-1/TRBV3-2,TRBD2,CASSESGRGGGEQYF,TGTGCCAGCAGCGAAAGCGGGAGGGGAGGGGGCGAGCAGTACTTC
TRBJ1-6,few,TRBV11-2,TRBD1,CASSLGDSNSPLHF,TGTGCCAGCAGCTTAGGGGACAGTAATTCACCCCTCCACTTT
TRBJ2-5,-,TRBV18,TRBD2,CASSPRQGGEIETQYF,TGTGCCAGCTCACCACGGCAGGGAGGGGAGATAGAGACCCAGTACTTC
TRBJ2-7,-,TRBV11-2,TRBD2,CASSLTAGVSSYEQYF,TGTGCCAGCAGCCTTACGGCGGGGGTCTCGTCCTACGAGCAGTACTTC
TRBJ2-7,-,TRBV5-1,TRBD2,CASSLTSGSASEQYF,TGCGCCAGCAGCTTGACTAGCGGGAGCGCGAGCGAGCAGTACTTC
TRBJ2-2,-,TRBV6-6,TRBD2,CASSYLAGDYTGELFF,TGTGCCAGCAGTTACTTAGCGGGAGATTACACCGGGGAGCTGTTTTTT
TRBJ2-7,-,TRBV24-1,-,CATSDPAGPGDEQYF,TGTGCCACCAGTGATCCCGCCGGCCCCGGCGACGAGCAGTACTTC
TRBJ2-1,-,TRBV27,-,CASSKQGIYNEQFF,TGTGCCAGCAGTAAGCAGGGGATATACAATGAGCAGTTCTTC
TRBJ2-3,-,TRBV3-1/TRBV3-2,-,CASSDRREDHTDTQYF,TGTGCCAGCAGTGATAGAAGGGAGGACCACACAGATACGCAGTATTTT
TRBJ2-7,-,TRBV7-6,TRBD2,CASSLLAGAYEQYF,TGTGCCAGCAGCCTACTAGCGGGAGCATACGAGCAGTACTTC
TRBJ2-3,-,TRBV24-1,TRBD2,CATSDSGRGTDTQYF,TGTGCCACCAGTGATAGCGGGAGAGGGACAGATACGCAGTATTTT
TRBJ1-5,-,TRBV15,-,CATSGGVGRNSNQPQHF,TGTGCCACCAGCGGGGGGGTGGGTCGAAATAGCAATCAGCCCCAGCATTTT
TRBJ1-1,-,TRBV25-1,TRBD1,CASSQTGSNTEAFF,TGTGCCAGCTCCCAGACAGGGTCGAACACTGAAGCTTTCTTT
TRBJ1-2,-,TRBV2,-,CASSEGRAAHGYTF,TGTGCCAGCAGTGAAGGGAGGGCGGCCCATGGCTACACCTTC
TRBJ2-3,once,TRBV15,-,CATSRADRYTDTQYF,TGTGCCACCAGCAGAGCCGACAGGTACACAGATACGCAGTATTTT
TRBJ2-7,-,TRBV6-2/TRBV6-3,TRBD2,CASSPPGTSGIPYEQYF,TGTGCCAGCAGTCCCCCGGGGACTAGCGGGATACCCTACGAGCAGTACTTC
TRBJ2-7,-,TRBV27,-,CASSLSDTYEQYF,TGTGCCAGCAGTTTGTCCGACACCTACGAGCAGTACTTC
TRBJ2-1,-,TRBV6-1,TRBD2,CASSDASGRFYNEQFF,TGTGCCAGCAGTGACGCTAGCGGGAGGTTCTACAATGAGCAGTTCTTC
TRBJ2-7,-,TRBV28,-,CASSSTSYEQYF,TGTGCCAGCAGTTCTACTTCCTACGAGCAGTACTTC
TRBJ1-1,-,TRBV5-4,TRBD1,CASSPTGRTEAFF,TGTGCCAGCAGCCCGACAGGGCGGACTGAAGCTTTCTTT
TRBJ2-7,-,TRBV29-1,TRBD1,CSFWDSRYEQYF,TGCAGCTTTTGGGACAGCCGTTACGAGCAGTACTTC
TRBJ1-3,-,TRBV4-3,TRBD1,CASSQGAQGAAGNTIYF,TGCGCCAGCAGCCAAGGGGCACAGGGGGCGGCTGGAAACACCATATATTTT
TRBJ2-5,-,TRBV28,-,CASSPQGFFQYF,TGTGCCAGCAGTCCTCAGGGATTTTTTCAGTACTTC
TRBJ2-3,-,TRBV11-2,-,CASSLGIGENTQYF,TGTGCCAGCAGCTTAGGTATAGGGGAAAATACGCAGTATTTT
TRBJ1-4,-,TRBV28,-,CASSLGVLEKLFF,TGTGCCAGCAGTTTAGGGGTCCTTGAAAAACTGTTTTTT
TRBJ2-7,-,TRBV2,-,CASSENLGWNYEQYF,TGTGCCAGCAGTGAAAATTTAGGCTGGAACTACGAGCAGTACTTC
TRBJ2-1,-,TRBV4-3,-,CASSQSRDHQYNEQFF,TGCGCCAGCAGCCAGAGCCGGGACCATCAATACAATGAGCAGTTCTTC
TRBJ1-2,-,TRBV27,-,CASSSLGWGSDYGYTF,TGTGCCAGCAGTTCCCTTGGGTGGGGCTCCGACTATGGCTACACCTTC
TRBJ1-5,-,TRBV27,-,CASSSLNSDQPQHF,TGTGCCAGCAGTTCCTTAAACTCCGATCAGCCCCAGCATTTT
TRBJ2-4,once,TRBV28,TRBD2,CASSPPGGSGNIQYF,TGTGCCAGCAGTCCTCCGGGGGGGAGCGGGAACATTCAGTACTTC
TRBJ2-5,-,TRBV1,-,CTSSQDWQTSARETQYF,TGCACCAGCAGCCAAGATTGGCAAACTAGCGCTCGGGAGACCCAGTACTTC